The 29 T cell receptor beta chains reported below all come from one sample, sequenced in a study of HIV-infected patients and healthy controls (dated by TCRdb to between 2013 and 2015). Receptor libraries were prepared by 5' RACE. The sequencer listed for this sample is Illumina MiSeq. The public sequencing data were trimmed at Q25 with fastp and processed into clonotypes with MiXCR by TCRdb, which kept only in-frame beta chains. CDR3 protein duplicates are merged, each entry listing the most common genes and DNA. In this sample the table shows about 64,000 distinct CDR3 sequences, about 19% of which occur a single time. The leading ten clones occupy 1.4% of the sample. Sequencing input: CD4+ T cells from blood. These receptors were obtained from a human donor in good health.

This clonotype was picked up a small number of times. The chain carries TRBV20-1 and TRBJ1-1; D unclear. Germline assignment: CDR1 DFQATT and CDR2 SNEGSKA (reference sequence). The CDR3 sequence is 13 residues long. V was trimmed by 2 bases and J by 1 base, leaving 8 bases between them. The CDR3 reads CSARNSRNTEAFF. In DNA, the CDR3 is TGCAGTGCTAGAAACAGCAGGAACACTGAAGCTTTCTTT.

This clonotype was seen many times. The rearrangement uses TRBV20-1 and TRBJ1-5; a weak D match, TRBD1 (5 bases). There are 13 residues in the CDR3. Trimming took off 7 bases at V and 5 bases at J, with 15 bases between the two ends. Germline assignment: CDR1 DFQATT and CDR2 SNEGSKA (reference sequence). This CDR3 reads CSVGRASDQPQHF. The CDR3 DNA reads as TGCAGTGTCGGCAGGGCATCGGATCAGCCCCAGCATTTT.

This chain links TRBV28 with TRBJ1-6; D unclear. Germline-derived CDR1 and CDR2 are MDHEN and SYDVKM. The CDR3 has 15 amino acids. V gave up 1 base and J gave up 9 bases, with 13 bases separating them. As DNA, the CDR3 is TGTGCCAGCAGTTTATCAGTCGGGCTCGGTTCACCCCTCCACTTT. Amino acids: CASSLSVGLGSPLHF.

The V call is TRBV5-5, the J call TRBJ2-3; a weak D match, TRBD2 (5 bases). Germline V gene sequence: CDR1 SGHKS, CDR2 YYEKEE (reference sequence). Trimming pared 4 bases from V and 1 base from J, leaving 10 bases between. CDR3 size: 14 residues. The CDR3 sequence: CASSARSGTDTQYF. CDR3 coding DNA: TGTGCCAGCAGCGCCCGTAGCGGCACAGATACGCAGTATTTT.

This clonotype showed up just a few times. The rearrangement uses TRBV20-1 and TRBJ1-1, with a possible D match to TRBD1 (6 bases). Germline V gives CDR1 DFQATT, CDR2 SNEGSKA (reference sequence). Trimming stripped 2 bases from V and 2 bases from J, with 15 bases between. This CDR3 region has 15 residues. CDR3 protein: CSARRGRGQNTEAFF. The CDR3 nucleotides read TGCAGTGCTAGACGGGGTCGGGGGCAAAACACTGAAGCTTTCTTT.

The J gene is TRBJ2-7, the V gene TRBV7-2; perhaps TRBD1 as D (5 bases). Per the germline V gene, CDR1 is SGHTA and CDR2 is FQGNSA. Trimming took 2 bases from V and 4 from J, leaving 9 bases between them. The CDR3 is 13 residues long. The CDR3 spells CASSLWGPYEQYF. CDR3 DNA sequence: TGTGCCAGCAGCTTATGGGGCCCATACGAGCAGTACTTC. The whole variable domain, filled in from reference TRBV7-2 and TRBJ2-7, reads GAGVSQSPSNKVTEKGKDVELRCDPISGHTALYWYRQSLGQGLEFLIYFQGNSAPDKSGLPSDRFSAERTGGSVSTLTIQRTQQEDSAVYLCASSLWGPYEQYFGPGTRLTVT.

This clonotype was detected only a few times. The rearrangement links TRBV20-1 to TRBJ1-4; 9 bases agree with TRBD1. Germline-derived CDR1 and CDR2 are DFQATT and SNEGSKA (reference sequence). The CDR3 consists of 13 residues. V lost 5 bases and J lost 5; bases outside the gene matches: 3. Written as DNA, the CDR3 is TGCAGTGCTGGTGGACAGGGGAATGAAAAACTGTTTTTT. This encodes CSAGGQGNEKLFF.

The table lists this clonotype with a few counts. The chain uses TRBV29-1 and TRBJ1-1; D not resolved. CDR1 and CDR2 (germline): SQVTM, ANQGSEA. This CDR3 has 12 amino acids. V shed 5 bases and J shed 1 base, with 8 bases lying between them. The CDR3 DNA is TGCAGCGTTCGCAGGCCGAACACTGAAGCTTTCTTT. Its protein is CSVRRPNTEAFF.

This clonotype occurred many times. V and J are TRBV3-1 and TRBJ2-2; TRBD2 is a possible D gene (6 bases). Per germline, CDR1 LGHDT and CDR2 YNNKEL (reference sequence). This CDR3 has 14 residues. With 3 bases removed from V and 4 bases from J, the gap between germline ends came to 9 bases. CDR3 sequence reads: CASSHRGSTGELFF. Written as DNA, the CDR3 is TGTGCCAGCAGCCACCGGGGGAGCACCGGGGAGCTGTTTTTT. The whole variable domain, filled in from reference TRBV3-1 and TRBJ2-2, reads DTAVSQTPKYLVTQMGNDKSIKCEQNLGHDTMYWYKQDSKKFLKIMFSYNNKELIINETVPNRFSPKSPDKAHLNLHINSLELGDSAVYFCASSHRGSTGELFFGEGSRLTVL.

The sample holds many counts of this clonotype. The V and J genes are TRBV20-1 and TRBJ2-3; perhaps TRBD2 as D (6 bases). The CDR3 has 15 residues. Germline V gene data show CDR1 as DFQATT and CDR2 as SNEGSKA (reference sequence). Trimming cost V 1 base and J 3 bases, with 14 bases left between them. As DNA, the CDR3 is TGCAGTGCTAGAGTACAAGCGGGCTTGACAGATACGCAGTATTTT. Translating it yields CSARVQAGLTDTQYF.

This clonotype was counted only a few times. This chain links TRBV12-3 or TRBV12-4 with TRBJ2-4; 10 bases agree with TRBD2. The V segment lost 6 bases and the J segment 2 bases; nucleotides outside the gene matches: 7. The CDR3 runs 16 residues. CDR3 amino acids: CASSPTSGDPKNIQYF. CDR3 in DNA: TGTGCCAGCAGCCCCACTAGCGGGGATCCCAAAAACATTCAGTACTTC.

This clonotype was seen ten or more times. The chain has TRBV7-6 and TRBJ2-7, with 7 positions matching TRBD1. Germline CDR1 SGHVS, CDR2 FNYEAQ. The CDR3 extends over 14 amino acids. The junction had 9 bases not matched to a gene; V was cut back by 4 bases and J by 6 bases. CDR3 residues: CASSSRPGGSEQYF. The CDR3 DNA reads as TGTGCCAGCAGCTCGCGACCAGGGGGTTCCGAGCAGTACTTC.

This clonotype was counted a few times. The chain links TRBV12-5 to TRBJ2-7, with D uncertain. CDR1 is LGHNT, CDR2 FRNRAP, per germline. V dropped 2 bases and J dropped 5 bases, with 4 bases sitting between them. The CDR3 covers 11 residues. Written as DNA, the CDR3 is TGTGCTAGTGGTTTGTACAACGAGCAGTACTTC. Amino acid sequence: CASGLYNEQYF.

A few counts support this clonotype. The gene calls are TRBV20-1 and TRBJ2-1; 10 nucleotides match TRBD2. There are 15 residues in the CDR3. CDR1 and CDR2 from the germline V gene are DFQATT and SNEGSKA (reference sequence). The J segment lost 7 bases and the V segment lost 5 bases, leaving 11 bases of the junction unmatched. CDR3 DNA sequence: TGCAGTGCTCCCGTGGTAGCGGGAGGTCGAAATGAGCAGTTCTTC. As protein: CSAPVVAGGRNEQFF.

This clonotype has a count of ten or more. The chain links TRBV24-1 to TRBJ2-2; 9 bases are shared with TRBD2. The germline gives CDR1 KGHDR, CDR2 SFDVKD. The CDR3 length is 17 residues. The trim removed 6 bases at V and 4 bases at J, leaving 11 bases unmatched. The CDR3 loop is CATSRDSGSFGTGELFF. The CDR3 DNA reads TGTGCCACCAGTCGGGATAGCGGGAGTTTTGGCACCGGGGAGCTGTTTTTT.

This clonotype was counted at least ten times. This chain uses TRBV10-1 with TRBJ2-3; TRBD2 agrees at 10 bases. J gave up 1 base and V 9 bases, and 7 bases lay outside the gene matches. The CDR3 runs 15 residues. Germline V gives CDR1 WNHNN, CDR2 SYGVQD (reference sequence). CDR3 in amino acids: CARTMGTSGTDTQYF. CDR3 coding DNA: TGCGCCAGGACAATGGGGACTAGCGGCACAGATACGCAGTATTTT.

V and J are TRBV7-9 and TRBJ2-6; D not resolved. This CDR3 region has 15 residues. Germline-derived CDR1 and CDR2 are SEHNR and FQNEAQ (reference sequence). The V gene lost 2 bases and the J gene lost 0 bases, with 5 bases spanning the gap. CDR3 sequence reads: CASSLSVSGANVLTF. In DNA, the CDR3 is TGTGCCAGCAGCTTATCCGTCTCTGGGGCCAACGTCCTGACTTTC.

The chain combines TRBV12-3 or TRBV12-4 with TRBJ2-5, with 9 bases fitting TRBD1. The CDR3 spans 15 residues. V was clipped by 5 bases and J by 3 bases; unmatched bases: 7. CDR3 sequence reads: CASSGGQGMEETQYF. The CDR3 DNA is TGTGCCAGCAGTGGGGGACAGGGCATGGAAGAGACCCAGTACTTC.

There are many counts of this clonotype. This rearrangement joins TRBV6-5 to TRBJ2-5; no clear D gene. This CDR3 region has 11 residues. Looked up from germline, CDR1 is MNHEY and CDR2 is SVGAGI. Trimming took off 4 bases at V and 10 bases at J, with 10 bases between the two ends. The CDR3 loop is CASSSRLLQYF. The CDR3 nucleotides are TGTGCCAGCAGTTCCAGGCTACTCCAGTACTTC.

This clonotype showed up many times. The chain carries TRBV7-3 and TRBJ1-2, with D perhaps matching TRBD1 (6 bases). Germline V CDR1 and CDR2: SGHTA, FQGTGA. CDR3 length: 15 amino acids. The V and J ends lost 0 bases and 4 bases respectively, with 12 bases between them. For the CDR3, the DNA is TGTGCCAGCAGCTTAACCCCGGACAGATTCTATGGCTACACCTTC. Encoded protein: CASSLTPDRFYGYTF.

The J gene is TRBJ1-5, the V gene TRBV10-2; the D gene is possibly TRBD1 (6 bases). V lost 0 bases and J lost 3, with 9 bases in between. Per the germline V gene, CDR1 is WSHSY and CDR2 is SAAADI. The CDR3 covers 15 residues. CDR3 sequence reads: CASSESRGVNQPQHF. CDR3 nucleotides: TGCGCCAGCAGTGAGTCCAGGGGCGTCAATCAGCCCCAGCATTTT.

The chain combines TRBV7-2 with TRBJ2-3, with TRBD2 matching 7 bases. The germline CDR1 and CDR2 sequences are SGHTA and FQGNSA. The CDR3 is 15 amino acids. V gave up 2 bases and J gave up 1 base; unmatched junction bases: 3. CDR3 loop: CASSLRSGGTDTQYF. The CDR3, as DNA: TGTGCCAGCAGCTTACGGAGCGGGGGCACAGATACGCAGTATTTT.

This clonotype was observed a handful of times. The chain couples TRBV11-1 to TRBJ1-1; D is perhaps TRBD1 (5 bases). The CDR3 loop spans 14 amino acids. The germline V and J ends were trimmed by 2 bases and 7 bases, with 14 bases remaining between them. Germline V gene lookup returns CDR1 SGHAT and CDR2 FQDESV (reference sequence). The CDR3 DNA sequence: TGTGCCAGCAGCTTAAGGGTCGACAGCGGTGAAGCTTTCTTT. It translates to CASSLRVDSGEAFF.

The genes are TRBV7-9 and TRBJ2-1, with TRBD2 matching 11 bases. The CDR3 length is 17 residues. Trimming cost V 4 bases and J 9 bases; bases outside gene matches: 14. From germline, CDR1 is SEHNR and CDR2 FQNEAQ (reference sequence). The CDR3 DNA sequence: TGTGCCAGCAGCTCCCCCTTACCCACTAGCGGGAGCGGTGAGCAGTTCTTC. Protein product: CASSSPLPTSGSGEQFF.

This chain links TRBV11-2 with TRBJ2-1; 8 bases are a match to TRBD2. J was trimmed by 7 bases and V by 1 base; bases with no gene match: 6. Germline V lookup: CDR1 SGHAT, CDR2 FQNNGV. The CDR3 totals 15 residues. The CDR3 DNA reads as TGTGCCAGCAGCTTAGCGGGAGGGCCCCGGAATGAGCAGTTCTTC. Its translation is CASSLAGGPRNEQFF.

This clonotype was seen more than once but under ten times. V is TRBV6-2 or TRBV6-3 and J is TRBJ2-5; TRBD1 or TRBD2 may be the D gene (6 bases each). V was shortened by 2 bases and J by 2 bases, with 12 bases between the two germline ends. Germline V gene data show CDR1 as MNHEY and CDR2 as SVGEGT. CDR3 length: 15 amino acids. As DNA, the CDR3 is TGTGCCAGCAGTTACGGGGGGCGAGAACAAGAGACCCAGTACTTC. Protein sequence: CASSYGGREQETQYF.

The V gene is TRBV20-1, the J gene TRBJ2-5; D is undetermined. V shed 5 bases and J shed 4 bases, with 11 bases lying between them. The CDR3 has 12 amino acids. Germline V gene sequence: CDR1 DFQATT, CDR2 SNEGSKA (reference sequence). The CDR3 protein is CSAPSVGETQYF. CDR3 DNA: TGCAGTGCTCCCAGCGTTGGAGAGACCCAGTACTTC.

In its sample, this clonotype was seen many times. Compared with germline, one end of the junction differs, possibly owing to a read error. DNA for the CDR3: TGTGCCAGCAGGACGGACGGGGTGAAGACTGAAGCTTTCTTT. Protein sequence: CASRTDGVKTEAFF. The V gene is TRBV12-3 or TRBV12-4, the J gene TRBJ1-1; D is unresolved. There are 14 residues in the CDR3.

CDR3 nucleotides: TGTGCCAGCAGCAAAGTCCCCCTTTGGGTAAGACGGTGGAATGAGCAGTTCTTC. This sequence encodes CASSKVPLWVRRWNEQFF. The chain employs TRBV21-1 and TRBJ2-1; the table's D call of TRBD1 was not tested on the DNA. TRBV21-1 is given as a pseudogene. There are 18 residues in the CDR3.